This TCR beta chain is drawn from a study of Graves' ophthalmopathy and Graves' hyperthyroidism. This clonotype was seen at least ten times. CDR3 regions of TCR beta were amplified from RNA transcripts. RT-PCR was first run with HTBI primers, then multiplex PCR in a second round. Each CDR3 protein is one row after TCRdb ran MiXCR on the multiplex PCR reads. The sample includes about 380,000 distinct CDR3 sequences, 15% of them seen just once. V was cut by 4 bases and J by 5 bases, with 8 bases left in between. The CDR3 covers 12 residues. The V and J genes are TRBV12-3 or TRBV12-4 and TRBJ2-5; D gene unclear. The receptor was isolated from a woman aged 18-29 years with stable Graves' hyperthyroidism. The sequenced sample was peripheral blood. CDR3 amino acids: CASSSVRETQYF. The CDR3 DNA follows: TGTGCCAGCAGTTCAGTTCGGGAGACCCAGTACTTC.